Below, one TCR beta chain is given with its context. The antigen remains undetermined. The sample comes from a study of cytomegalovirus exposure and HLA in healthy donors. CDR1 is MDHEN and CDR2 is SYDVKM in the germline V gene. The CDR3 spans 15 residues. V was clipped by 6 bases and J by 2 bases, with 17 bases between them. General study points: An analysis was carried out at a later point. It showed that HLA-associated TCR beta chains were more clonally expanded than equally common non-associated chains.

Vbeta (60) and Jbeta (13) primers were used in the PCR. Some clones are missing from TCRdb's copy, which holds only in-frame ones; the method was immunoSEQ multiplex PCR. The profile shows under 200,000 clones, around 84% of them singletons. The receptor comes from a young man in good health and CMV-seronegative. This chain joins TRBV28 and TRBJ2-7; no reliable D call. The sequenced sample was PBMCs. DNA for the CDR3: TGTGCCAGCAGCCCCCCACCCGAGACACCCTACGAGCAGTACTTC. This gives the protein CASSPPPETPYEQYF.